The entry below gives a single T cell receptor beta chain sequence along with its context. Its antigen is still unknown. No base qualities exist here, and no much larger clone lies one base off it. In the prospective study, participants were 18 to 89 years old, resided in around 25 geographic areas of the United States, and were enrolled through a virtual design. In the prospective study, cohorts were assigned on the basis of participant-reported clinical history obtained from a screening survey and a study questionnaire. Exposed participants were defined as having been in contact with someone with a PCR-confirmed or clinician-diagnosed COVID-19 case within 2 weeks of study entry. Mobile phlebotomists in the prospective study collected whole blood, serum and a nasopharyngeal or oropharyngeal swab from every participant. Prospective study participants could optionally give additional blood draws and questionnaires over an approximately two-month period. Before DNA extraction, blood samples from the prospective study were shipped at room temperature or frozen.

The data stem from a study of blood T cell repertoires in COVID-19 (dated by TCRdb to about 2020). Describing the broader study: Collaborator samples came from the United States, Italy and Spain and covered acute and convalescent phases of COVID-19. Subjects who had been exposed to COVID-19, were actively infected with it, or had recovered from it provided the deeply sampled blood TCRbeta repertoires that made up the dataset. Nearly every sample came with metadata listing a de-identified subject ID, COVID-19 status, age in years and sex. The material from the prospective study consisted of cDNA or gDNA derived from T cells, B-cell-depleted T cells, or PBMCs. HLA class I and class II types, where available, came from metadata supplied by the sample provider rather than from assay-based typing. The samples were drawn from two sources: the first 160 participants of the ongoing ImmuneRACE study, and 1,200 or so subjects contributed by 6 global collaborators. The repertoires were released in a freely available public database intended as a resource for research on the immune response to SARS-CoV-2.

Findings and caveats that apply to the study as a whole: The quantity of clinical and demographic metadata differed by source and by participant and was supplied without curation.

The immunoSEQ Assay, a bias-controlled multiplex PCR, was used to amplify TCRbeta CDR3 regions from genomic DNA. In the authors' own workflow: The number of nucleated cells in each sample was estimated by amplification of reference gene primers within the assay. Sequence reads were collapsed and filtered to measure the absolute abundance of every unique TCRbeta CDR3 rearrangement. Productive Simpson clonality was computed per sample as the square root of Simpson's diversity index over productive rearrangements. This immuneACCESS table, as held by TCRdb, lists in-frame sequences with V and J called but not all clones. Of the missing ones, under half trace to an unresolved V gene in checked studies; the others have no known cause. V and J calls plus clone size are reproduced from that table; the DNA served to infer D and trimming. The sample table lists about 200,000 clones, 80% to 90% of them with a count of one. About 4.7% of the sample is in the top ten clones.

The clonotype originates from a woman in her twenties or thirties who had been exposed to COVID-19. Source material: PBMCs or T cells enriched from blood (not recorded which).

The DNA sequence is given as TGTGCCAGCAGTTACACGGGGGGGGCGGGCAATGAGCAGTTCTTC. This yields the protein CASSYTGGAGNEQFF. The rearrangement combines TRBV6-5 with TRBJ2-1, and 8 junctional nucleotides match TRBD2. Trimming takes 2 bases off V and 6 bases off J; junction bases not matched to a gene: 6. The germline V gene encodes CDR1 MNHEY and CDR2 SVGAGI. Reading from cysteine to phenylalanine, the CDR3 counts 15 amino acids. Of the read, only the CDR3 DNA is kept; its 45 bases are in frame from base 1.